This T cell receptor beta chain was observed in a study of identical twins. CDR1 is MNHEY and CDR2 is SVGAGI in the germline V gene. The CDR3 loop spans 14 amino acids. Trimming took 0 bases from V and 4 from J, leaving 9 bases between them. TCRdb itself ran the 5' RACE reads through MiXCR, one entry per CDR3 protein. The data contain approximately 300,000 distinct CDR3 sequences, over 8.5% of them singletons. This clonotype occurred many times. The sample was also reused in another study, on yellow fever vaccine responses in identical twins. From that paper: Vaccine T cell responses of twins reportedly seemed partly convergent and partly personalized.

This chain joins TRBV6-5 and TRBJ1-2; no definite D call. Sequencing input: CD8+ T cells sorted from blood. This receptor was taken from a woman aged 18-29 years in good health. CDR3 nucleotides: TGTGCCAGCAGTTACTCGGACGGGATCTATGGCTACACCTTC. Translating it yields CASSYSDGIYGYTF.